The sequence of this TCR beta chain was determined in a study of cytomegalovirus exposure and HLA in healthy donors. Notes on the study in general: An Asian-associated ancestry cluster reportedly showed fewer N-insertions than the approximately 700-donor mean in a later analysis. Previous analysis showed most TCR beta V segments were productive about 87% or about 30% of the time. HLA restriction was apparent for most CMV-associated TCR beta chains in a later analysis.

PCR involved 60 Vbeta and 13 Jbeta primers. This table comes from immunoSEQ multiplex PCR, and its TCRdb copy is limited to in-frame clones, with some not included. The sample contains about 120,000 clones, 76% of which appear only once. Looked up from germline, CDR1 is SGHRS and CDR2 is YFSETQ. Trimming removed 4 bases from V and 5 bases from J, with 15 bases in between. The CDR3 totals 14 residues. In its sample, this clone was seen a few times. Its specificity is not known. The V and J genes are TRBV5-1 and TRBJ1-1; no firm D call. The clonotype originates from a middle-aged woman in good health and CMV-seropositive. Sequencing input: PBMCs. The CDR3 loop is CASSPDTFRTEAFF. DNA of the CDR3: TGCGCCAGCAGCCCAGACACCTTTCGGACTGAAGCTTTCTTT.